The 19 T cell receptor beta chains below all came from one sample that was sequenced in a study of cytomegalovirus exposure and HLA in healthy donors. Both 60 Vbeta primers and 13 Jbeta primers went into the PCR. The repertoire was sequenced with immunoSEQ multiplex PCR; TCRdb's copy has only in-frame clones and lacks some. The sample shows 50,000 to 70,000 clones, roughly 71% of them seen only once. Sequencing was performed on PBMCs. Receptors originate from a man aged 35 to 55 in good health and CMV-seropositive.

This clone was seen a few times. The chain carries TRBV25-1 and TRBJ1-2, with D tentatively TRBD1 (6 bases). There are 13 residues in the CDR3. With 5 bases removed from V and 4 bases from J, the gap between germline ends came to 11 bases. From germline, CDR1 is MGHDK and CDR2 SYGVNS. CDR3 DNA sequence: TGTGCCAGCAGTTCCAGGGGAGCCTATGGCTACACCTTC. It codes for CASSSRGAYGYTF.

V usage is TRBV25-1 and J usage is TRBJ1-3; tentative D call: TRBD1 (6 bases). Trimming left V 1 base short and J 3 bases short, with 10 bases between. Germline V gene sequence: CDR1 MGHDK, CDR2 SYGVNS. The CDR3 has 15 amino acids. The CDR3 region is CASSEFRGGGNTIYF. DNA of the CDR3: TGTGCCAGCAGTGAATTCAGGGGCGGTGGAAACACCATATATTTT.

The V and J genes are TRBV19 and TRBJ2-7; 7 bases are a match to TRBD1. The CDR3 runs 13 residues. Germline V gene sequence: CDR1 LNHDA, CDR2 SQIVND (reference sequence). After removal of 2 bases from V and 5 bases from J, the junction contained 3 bases not matched to a gene. The CDR3 nucleotides read TGTGCCAGTAGTATAAGTCAGGGGGACGAGCAGTACTTC. It yields the protein CASSISQGDEQYF. The whole variable domain, remainder taken from reference TRBV19 and TRBJ2-7, is DGGITQSPKYLFRKEGQNVTLSCEQNLNHDAMYWYRQDPGQGLRLIYYSQIVNDFQKGDIAEGYSVSREKKESFPLTVTSAQKNPTAFYLCASSISQGDEQYFGPGTRLTVT.

On this clone itself: Other DNA sequences of this sample code for an identical CDR3. The chain carries TRBV5-1 and TRBJ2-5, with D possibly matching TRBD1 (5 bases). There are 14 residues in the CDR3. CDR1 SGHRS and CDR2 YFSETQ come from the germline V gene. V was clipped by 0 bases and J by 2 bases, with 8 bases between them. The CDR3 loop reads CASSLGQLQETQYF. The CDR3 bases are TGCGCCAGCAGCTTGGGACAGCTACAAGAGACCCAGTACTTC.

This clone was found once. V is TRBV11-1 and J is TRBJ2-1; D might be TRBD1 (6 bases). Germline V CDR1 and CDR2: SGHAT, FQDESV (reference sequence). The germline V and J ends were trimmed by 5 bases and 4 bases, with 9 bases remaining between them. CDR3 length: 13 residues. CDR3 nucleotides: TGTGCCAGCAGCGTCACAGGGTACAATGAGCAGTTCTTC. Translating it yields CASSVTGYNEQFF.

V is TRBV30 and J is TRBJ2-5; 13 nucleotides line up with TRBD2. This CDR3 has 15 residues. The germline V gene encodes CDR1 GTSNPN and CDR2 SVGIG (reference sequence). V was clipped by 5 bases and J by 5 bases; unmatched bases: 8. The DNA of the CDR3 is TGTGCCTGGGCCGGGACTAGCGGGGTCGGGGAGACCCAGTACTTC. Amino acids: CAWAGTSGVGETQYF.

The V call is TRBV19, the J call TRBJ1-6, with unresolved D. This CDR3 is 17 amino acids long. V dropped 0 bases and J dropped 6 bases, with 15 bases sitting between them. CDR1 and CDR2 (germline): LNHDA, SQIVND (reference sequence). The CDR3, as DNA: TGTGCCAGTAGTATAGATCCCCTTGTCAGAGGTAATTCACCCCTCCACTTT. Translating it yields CASSIDPLVRGNSPLHF. Full variable domain (outside the CDR3, taken from reference TRBV19 and TRBJ1-6): DGGITQSPKYLFRKEGQNVTLSCEQNLNHDAMYWYRQDPGQGLRLIYYSQIVNDFQKGDIAEGYSVSREKKESFPLTVTSAQKNPTAFYLCASSIDPLVRGNSPLHFGNGTRLTVT.

The genes are TRBV2 and TRBJ2-3, with D possibly TRBD2 on 6 matching bases. CDR3 length: 14 amino acids. Germline-derived CDR1 and CDR2 are SNHLY and FYNNEI. V lost 6 bases to trimming and J lost 4 bases, with 14 bases between them. The CDR3 reads CASRTTSLPDTQYF. The CDR3 nucleotides read TGTGCCAGCAGGACTACTAGCCTCCCAGATACGCAGTATTTT.

Here the CDR3 DNA reads TGTGCCAGCAGTCTACAGGGGGCCCATGGCTACACCTTC. Translation gives CASSLQGAHGYTF. The chain combines TRBV27 with TRBJ1-2; 9 bases are shared with TRBD1. This CDR3 region has 13 residues. V gave up 5 bases and J gave up 6 bases; unmatched junction bases: 4. Germline V lookup: CDR1 MNHEY, CDR2 SMNVEV (reference sequence).

In nucleotides, the CDR3 is TGTGCCAGCAGCCAACCCTCCGGAGGACTAGCGGGCGGAGAGACCCAGTACTTC. Translation gives CASSQPSGGLAGGETQYF. The chain is built from TRBV4-2 and TRBJ2-5; TRBD2 aligns across 11 bases. This CDR3 is 18 amino acids long. Germline CDR1 reads LGHNA; CDR2 reads YNFKEQ. The J segment lost 4 bases and the V segment lost 2 bases, leaving 12 bases of the junction unmatched.

V is TRBV19 and J is TRBJ2-3; D ambiguous. The CDR3 totals 15 residues. Germline CDR1 is LNHDA and CDR2 is SQIVND (reference sequence). V was pared by 5 bases and J by 1 base, with 13 bases between. Here the CDR3 DNA reads TGTGCCAGTAGTTCAGGTCCTTGGGGCACAGATACGCAGTATTTT. Its translation: CASSSGPWGTDTQYF.

The rearrangement joins TRBV9 to TRBJ2-2; 9 bases agree with TRBD2. The CDR3 has 16 amino acids. Losses at the gene ends were 7 bases for V and 0 bases for J; bases not matched to a gene: 7. The germline CDR1 and CDR2 sequences are SGDLS and YYNGEE. CDR3 in amino acids: CASAGGTPANTGELFF. As DNA, the CDR3 is TGTGCCAGCGCGGGGGGGACCCCCGCGAACACCGGGGAGCTGTTTTTT.

The J gene is TRBJ1-1, the V gene TRBV7-9; D is uncertain. The germline V gene has CDR1 SEHNR and CDR2 FQNEAQ (reference sequence). The CDR3 is made up of 14 amino acids. The V end was cut by 2 bases, the J end by 5 bases, with 12 bases between. The CDR3 sequence is CASSLSSITTEAFF. For the CDR3, the DNA is TGTGCCAGCAGCTTATCGAGCATAACGACTGAAGCTTTCTTT.

As regards this clone: One end of the junction does not line up with germline, which may come from a read error. The CDR3 DNA follows: TGCAGCGTGGAAGGTATTGGCGGGGCCTCCAGAGAGACCCAGTACTTC. Translating gives CSVEGIGGASRETQYF. The V and J genes are TRBV29-1 and TRBJ2-5; a weak D match, TRBD2 (6 bases). The CDR3 runs to 16 residues. CDR1 and CDR2 (germline): SQVTM, ANQGSEA.

CDR3 in amino acids: CASSPPTGVSNQPQHF. DNA of the CDR3: TGTGCCAGCAGCCCCCCGACAGGGGTGAGCAATCAGCCCCAGCATTTT. This chain uses TRBV5-8 with TRBJ1-5; 8 bases map to TRBD1. V shed 4 bases, J shed 1 base, and the junction held 7 bases outside the gene matches. From germline, CDR1 is SGHTS and CDR2 YDEGEE. The CDR3 totals 16 residues. The variable domain in full, with the rest retrieved from reference TRBV5-8 and TRBJ1-5, is EAGVTQSPTHLIKTRGQQATLRCSPISGHTSVYWYQQALGLGLQFLLWYDEGEERNRGNFPPRFSGRQFPNYSSELNVNALELEDSALYLCASSPPTGVSNQPQHFGDGTRLSIL.

The J gene is TRBJ2-4, the V gene TRBV7-9, with 8 nucleotides matching TRBD1. Trimming at V came to 3 bases and at J to 1 base, leaving 5 bases not matched to a gene. Germline V gene sequence: CDR1 SEHNR, CDR2 FQNEAQ (reference sequence). The CDR3 sequence is 16 residues long. The CDR3 reads CASSLGQAGAKNIQYF. For the CDR3, the DNA is TGTGCCAGCAGCTTGGGACAGGCAGGGGCCAAAAACATTCAGTACTTC. The variable domain in full, completed from reference TRBV7-9 and TRBJ2-4, reads DTGVSQNPRHKITKRGQNVTFRCDPISEHNRLYWYRQTLGQGPEFLTYFQNEAQLEKSRLLSDRFSAERPKGSFSTLEIQRTEQGDSAMYLCASSLGQAGAKNIQYFGAGTRLSVL.

This sequence joins TRBV6-5 and TRBJ2-1; D call uncertain. V dropped 5 bases and J dropped 3 bases, with 8 bases sitting between them. In germline, CDR1 is MNHEY, CDR2 SVGAGI. CDR3 size: 13 residues. CDR3 in amino acids: CASSTVFYNEQFF. The CDR3 bases are TGTGCCAGCAGTACAGTTTTCTACAATGAGCAGTTCTTC.

V and J are TRBV19 and TRBJ1-1; no firm D call. In germline, CDR1 is LNHDA, CDR2 SQIVND (reference sequence). This CDR3 has 13 amino acids. The V gene lost 6 bases and the J gene lost 2 bases, with 10 bases spanning the gap. The CDR3 nucleotides read TGTGCCAGTAGCTCAAGCTTAAACACTGAAGCTTTCTTT. This codes for CASSSSLNTEAFF. Combining the CDR3 with reference TRBV19 and TRBJ1-1 gives the whole variable domain DGGITQSPKYLFRKEGQNVTLSCEQNLNHDAMYWYRQDPGQGLRLIYYSQIVNDFQKGDIAEGYSVSREKKESFPLTVTSAQKNPTAFYLCASSSSLNTEAFFGQGTRLTVV.

This rearrangement joins TRBV4-3 to TRBJ2-5, with D tentatively TRBD2 (5 bases). Germline CDR1 LGHNA, CDR2 YSLEER. V lost 0 bases and J lost 3, with 11 bases in between. The CDR3 contains 15 residues. CDR3: CASSQDGKTEETQYF. The CDR3 nucleotides read TGCGCCAGCAGCCAAGACGGGAAGACTGAAGAGACCCAGTACTTC.